This T cell receptor beta chain comes out of a study of OX40 agonist ivuxolimab in advanced cancers. In the study overall: Ivuxolimab, which targeted the costimulatory receptor OX40 (CD134), was an agonistic, fully human IgG2 monoclonal antibody. Intravenous ivuxolimab was administered to patients every 2 weeks at six dose levels: 0.01, 0.1, 0.3, 1.5, 3 and 10 mg/kg. Of the approximately 50 dose-escalation patients, hepatocellular carcinoma was present in about 20, melanoma in around 15, renal cell carcinoma in 9 and head and neck cancer in 9. The dose-escalation cohort was almost 85% male with a mean age of approximately 59 years, ranging from 23 to 79. Patients were allowed to have had prior anti-PD-1, anti-PD-L1 or anti-CTLA-4 therapy, and approximately 40% of the dose-escalation patients had been treated with checkpoint inhibitors. Partial responses were achieved by three dose-escalation patients, of whom one had hepatocellular carcinoma and two had cutaneous melanoma. Peripheral TCRbeta sequencing aimed to test whether ivuxolimab altered TCR sequence diversity and caused clonal T-cell expansion. The paper reports the monotherapy dose-escalation portion (N ≈ 52 patients) of the phase I ivuxolimab trial. The paper as a whole reports these results and caveats: The antigen specificity of the clonally expanded peripheral T cells was not determined. At doses from 0.1 to 3.0 mg/kg, clonal expansion was seen in both CD4+ and CD8+ blood T cells between baseline and week 6. Low levels of normalized T-cell clonal expansion were also seen in some patients who did not respond. In the 0.1-3.0 mg/kg groups, partial responders were among the patients with the lowest normalized peripheral clonal expansion, particularly in CD8+ T cells. After ivuxolimab, expanded clones were on average more numerous among CD8+ T cells than among CD4+ T cells.

To sequence the TCRbeta CDR3 region, genomic DNA was isolated from the sorted cells. The immunoSEQ Assay was used to sequence the TCRbeta CDR3 regions. This is the immuneACCESS table as TCRdb keeps it, with only in-frame sequences that have V and J called. A part of the clones is gone; compared with another copy, unresolved V genes explain less than half, and the rest is unexplained. For this sample the table gives tens of thousands of clones, of which approximately 70% were detected only once. Approximately 18% of the sample lies in the top ten. Patients with autoimmune disease history or receiving systemic immunosuppression were excluded from the trial. Peripheral blood for TCR sequencing was collected from all dose cohorts at baseline, on cycle 4 day 1, and on cycle 7 day 1. Samples were obtained from an open-label, multicenter, first-in-human phase I dose-escalation trial of ivuxolimab. The trial enrolled adults with locally advanced or metastatic head and neck squamous cell, hepatocellular, melanoma or renal cell carcinoma. Before TCR sequencing, CD4+ T cells and CD8+ T cells were sorted from peripheral blood as separate populations.

A distance of 15 bases separates the germline ends of V and J, which lose 5 bases and 3 bases respectively. CDR1 and CDR2 (LNHDA, SQIVND) derive from the germline V gene (reference sequence). From the cysteine through the phenylalanine, the CDR3 covers 15 amino acids. Only the CDR3 DNA is retained, 45 bases long and in frame from the first base. This clone has only a few counts. The antigen it binds to is not known. No much larger clonotype is one base removed from it; base qualities were not supplied. This clonotype originated in an adult with an advanced solid tumor such as melanoma, head and neck, liver or kidney cancer. The sample here was CD4+ or CD8+ T cells sorted from blood, taken in a trial of the OX40 agonist ivuxolimab. The rearranged segments are TRBV19 and TRBJ2-3, with the D gene call left open. The DNA reads as follows: TGTGCCAGTAGTGGAGACATAGGCCTAACAGATACGCAGTATTTT. It specifies CASSGDIGLTDTQYF.